This TCR beta chain derives from a study of early T cells in non-severe SARS-CoV-2 infection. Study as a whole: Sequencing of unsorted whole blood was done on bulk RNA, leaving chains unpaired.

As part of library construction, unique molecular identifiers were attached to individual cDNA molecules. Via MiXCR, TCRdb re-called the 5' RACE reads, giving one row per CDR3 protein. The sample comprises 55,000 to 70,000 distinct CDR3 sequences, 12% of which are singletons, and under 2% rests with the top ten. The CDR3 runs 14 residues. With 4 bases removed from V and 2 bases from J, the gap between germline ends came to 12 bases. The germline gives CDR1 ENHRY, CDR2 SYGVKD. This clonotype appeared many times. The sequence was collected from an adult who was a healthcare worker with PCR-confirmed SARS-CoV-2 infection or an uninfected control (not recorded which). V and J are TRBV10-3 and TRBJ2-7, with D possibly called TRBD1 or TRBD2 (7 bases each). The sample was whole blood. The CDR3 sequence: CAISGEGAAYEQYF. CDR3 DNA: TGTGCCATCAGTGGGGAGGGGGCGGCCTACGAGCAGTACTTC.